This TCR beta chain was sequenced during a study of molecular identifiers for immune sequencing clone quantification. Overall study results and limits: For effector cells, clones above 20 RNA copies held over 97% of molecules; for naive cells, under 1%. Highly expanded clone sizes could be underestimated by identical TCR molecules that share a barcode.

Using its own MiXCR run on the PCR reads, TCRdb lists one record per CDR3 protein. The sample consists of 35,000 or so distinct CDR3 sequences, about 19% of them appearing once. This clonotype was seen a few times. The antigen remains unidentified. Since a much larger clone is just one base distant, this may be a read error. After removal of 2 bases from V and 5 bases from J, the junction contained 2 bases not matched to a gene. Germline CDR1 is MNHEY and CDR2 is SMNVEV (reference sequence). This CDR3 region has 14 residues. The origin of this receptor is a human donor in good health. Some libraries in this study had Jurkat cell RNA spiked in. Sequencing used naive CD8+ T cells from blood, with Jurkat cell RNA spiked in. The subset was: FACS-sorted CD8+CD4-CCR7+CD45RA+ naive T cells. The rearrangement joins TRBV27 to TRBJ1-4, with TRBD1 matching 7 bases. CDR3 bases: TGTGCCAGCAGTTTAAAGGACAGGAATGAAAAACTGTTTTTT. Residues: CASSLKDRNEKLFF.